This TCR beta chain was sequenced for a study of T cells in Graves' hyperthyroidism and ophthalmopathy. Amplified TCR beta CDR3 regions derived from RNA transcripts. Primed by the HTBI set, a first-round RT-PCR was run on the TCR CDR3. TCRdb redid the calling of the multiplex PCR reads with MiXCR, one entry per CDR3 protein. The table has hundreds of thousands of distinct CDR3 sequences, about 17% seen once. Sequences were obtained from blood. This receptor was identified in a woman between 45 and 60 years old with Graves' hyperthyroidism that later progressed to Graves' ophthalmopathy.

CDR3: CASSPEYSYEQYF. In DNA form, the CDR3 reads TGTGCCAGCAGTCCGGAATACTCCTACGAGCAGTACTTC. The chain couples TRBV5-4 to TRBJ2-7; D not certain. CDR1 SGHNT and CDR2 YYREEE come from the germline V gene (reference sequence). V lost 5 bases, J lost 0 bases, and 9 bases lay in between. This CDR3 has 13 amino acids.